These 24 T cell receptor beta chains were all obtained from the same sample, sequenced in a study of OX40 agonist ivuxolimab in advanced cancers. Clones were read by immunoSEQ multiplex PCR, and TCRdb kept only the in-frame ones, dropping some. The profile covers almost 70,000 clones, with roughly 90% appearing a single time and roughly a tenth taken by the ten largest. Sample: CD4+ or CD8+ T cells sorted from blood, taken in a trial of the OX40 agonist ivuxolimab. The receptors originated from an adult with an advanced solid tumor such as melanoma, head and neck, liver or kidney cancer.

The chain has TRBV21-1 and TRBJ2-1; the table assigns TRBD2, which was not confirmed against the DNA. TRBV21-1 is noted as a pseudogene. This CDR3 comprises 15 residues. CDR3 sequence: CASKSTSGSCDEQFF. The DNA for the CDR3 is TGTGCCAGCAAGTCAACTAGCGGGAGTTGTGATGAGCAGTTCTTC.

The chain employs TRBV15 and TRBJ2-1, with D perhaps matching TRBD2 (5 bases). V was trimmed by 4 bases and J by 4 bases, leaving 11 bases between them. CDR3 length equals 14 residues. The germline gives CDR1 LNHNV, CDR2 YYDKDF (reference sequence). CDR3 coding DNA: TGTGCCACCAGCAAGCAAGCGGAGTACAATGAGCAGTTCTTC. Translated: CATSKQAEYNEQFF.

The gene calls are TRBV19 and TRBJ1-1, with 7 bases fitting TRBD1. Germline assignment: CDR1 LNHDA and CDR2 SQIVND (reference sequence). This CDR3 comprises 14 residues. With V trimmed by 7 bases and J by 6 bases, 11 bases remained unmatched. CDR3 protein: CASKITGVAAEAFF. The CDR3 DNA follows: TGTGCCAGTAAGATAACAGGGGTAGCGGCTGAAGCTTTCTTT. The whole variable domain, filled in from reference TRBV19 and TRBJ1-1, reads DGGITQSPKYLFRKEGQNVTLSCEQNLNHDAMYWYRQDPGQGLRLIYYSQIVNDFQKGDIAEGYSVSREKKESFPLTVTSAQKNPTAFYLCASKITGVAAEAFFGQGTRLTVV.

On this clone itself: This same CDR3 is encoded by further DNA sequences in the sample. The rearrangement joins TRBV18 to TRBJ1-4; D gene unclear. The CDR3 sequence is 13 residues long. V dropped 1 base and J dropped 6 bases, with 6 bases sitting between them. Germline assignment: CDR1 KGHSH and CDR2 LQKENI. CDR3 nucleotide sequence: TGTGCCAGCTCACCACGCGGGGATGAAAAACTGTTTTTT. This translates into CASSPRGDEKLFF.

The DNA of the CDR3 is TGTGCCAGCAGTCTAGCGGGCGGGAGATCCGGGGAGCTGTTTTTT. Translation: CASSLAGGRSGELFF. The chain recombines TRBV28 with TRBJ2-2; TRBD2 agrees at 8 bases. V was pared by 5 bases and J by 6 bases, with 8 bases of the junction left unmatched. The CDR3 loop spans 15 amino acids. Germline values: CDR1 MDHEN, CDR2 SYDVKM.

The chain employs TRBV5-1 and TRBJ2-6; TRBD2 might be the D (5 bases). V shed 0 bases and J shed 1 base, with 11 bases lying between them. The CDR3 extends over 17 amino acids. Per the germline V gene, CDR1 is SGHRS and CDR2 is YFSETQ. DNA for the CDR3: TGCGCCAGCAGCTTGGGGCCGACGGGGTCTGGGGCCAACGTCCTGACTTTC. This sequence encodes CASSLGPTGSGANVLTF.

This sequence joins TRBV11-2 and TRBJ2-1; D call uncertain. Germline V gene lookup returns CDR1 SGHAT and CDR2 FQNNGV. V lost 0 bases and J 9 bases, leaving 9 bases between the germline ends. This CDR3 is 13 amino acids long. CDR3 sequence (DNA): TGTGCCAGCAGCTTAGATCGCGGTGGTGAGCAGTTCTTC. Protein product: CASSLDRGGEQFF.

The chain combines TRBV4-3 with TRBJ2-2, with 8 bases lining up with TRBD1. The J segment lost 4 bases and the V segment lost 0 bases, leaving 10 bases of the junction unmatched. CDR1 and CDR2 from the germline V gene are LGHNA and YSLEER. CDR3 length: 18 residues. The CDR3 here is CASSQERRQGAGTGELFF. The CDR3 DNA sequence: TGCGCCAGCAGCCAAGAGCGCCGCCAGGGGGCGGGCACCGGGGAGCTGTTTTTT.

The rearrangement joins TRBV14 to TRBJ2-1, with 14 bases identical to TRBD2. With V trimmed by 2 bases and J by 7 bases, 7 bases remained unmatched. CDR1 is SGHDN and CDR2 is FVKESK in the germline V gene. The CDR3 runs to 17 residues. DNA for the CDR3: TGTGCCAGCAGCCAACTTCGACTAGCGGGAGGGTGGAATGAGCAGTTCTTC. Amino acid sequence: CASSQLRLAGGWNEQFF.

Only a few counts were recorded for this clone. The chain is built from TRBV5-4 and TRBJ2-3; no firm D call. The CDR3 consists of 14 residues. V shed 3 bases and J shed 0 bases, with 8 bases lying between them. The germline CDR1 and CDR2 sequences are SGHNT and YYREEE (reference sequence). CDR3 coding DNA: TGTGCCAGCAGCTCAGGAGCTAGCACAGATACGCAGTATTTT. Amino acid sequence: CASSSGASTDTQYF.

V and J are TRBV10-3 and TRBJ2-2; 8 bases align to TRBD2. CDR3 length: 15 amino acids. The trim removed 5 bases at V and 6 bases at J, leaving 8 bases unmatched. Germline CDR1 reads ENHRY; CDR2 reads SYGVKD. DNA of the CDR3: TGTGCCATCAGTTCTCGGGAGGGCCAGCCCGGGGAGCTGTTTTTT. The encoded protein is CAISSREGQPGELFF.

The rearrangement uses TRBV5-6 and TRBJ2-3; no reliable D call. The germline V and J ends were trimmed by 1 base and 0 bases, with 3 bases remaining between them. The CDR3 covers 13 residues. Germline loops: CDR1 SGHDT, CDR2 YYEEEE. This chain's CDR3 is CASSLSSTDTQYF. CDR3 coding DNA: TGTGCCAGCAGCTTGAGCAGCACAGATACGCAGTATTTT.

The gene calls are TRBV11-3 and TRBJ2-3, with 7 bases matching TRBD2. Germline CDR1 is SGHNT and CDR2 is YENEEA. J was trimmed by 2 bases and V by 2 bases; bases with no gene match: 10. This CDR3 comprises 17 residues. This CDR3 reads CASSLRSGGSFTDTQYF. DNA for the CDR3: TGTGCCAGCAGCTTAAGGTCCGGCGGGAGTTTCACAGATACGCAGTATTTT.

The V gene is TRBV5-1, the J gene TRBJ2-1; the D is unclear. V was shortened by 0 bases and J by 7 bases, with 5 bases between the two germline ends. This CDR3 has 12 amino acids. Germline CDR1 SGHRS, CDR2 YFSETQ. The CDR3 region has the DNA TGCGCCAGCAGCTTGGCCAATAATGAGCAGTTCTTC. Translating it yields CASSLANNEQFF. The full variable domain, its missing parts supplied by reference TRBV5-1 and TRBJ2-1, is KAGVTQTPRYLIKTRGQQVTLSCSPISGHRSVSWYQQTPGQGLQFLFEYFSETQRNKGNFPGRFSGRQFSNSRSEMNVSTLELGDSALYLCASSLANNEQFFGPGTRLTVL.

The chain links TRBV18 to TRBJ1-3; 7 positions match TRBD1. The V segment lost 5 bases and the J segment 4 bases; nucleotides outside the gene matches: 5. Per the germline V gene, CDR1 is KGHSH and CDR2 is LQKENI. This CDR3 is 14 amino acids long. CDR3 DNA sequence: TGTGCCAGCTCAAAACAGGGGTCAGGAAACACCATATATTTT. Translated: CASSKQGSGNTIYF.

This clone was picked up a small number of times. The V call is TRBV12-1, the J call TRBJ1-4; whether TRBD1, the table's D call, matches the DNA was not checked. TRBV12-1 is labeled a pseudogene. CDR3 length: 16 residues. CDR3 DNA sequence: TGTGCCAGCAGCTTTGGGCAGGGGGAACGTAATGAAAAACTGTTTTTT. Amino acids: CASSFGQGERNEKLFF.

The chain employs TRBV7-9 and TRBJ2-3, with 8 bases fitting TRBD1. V lost 3 bases to trimming and J lost 4 bases; unmatched junction nucleotides: 3. CDR1 is SEHNR, CDR2 FQNEAQ, per germline (reference sequence). The CDR3 length is 14 residues. CDR3 sequence (DNA): TGTGCCAGCAGCTTTGACAGGGGCCCAGATACGCAGTATTTT. Encoded protein: CASSFDRGPDTQYF.

The gene calls are TRBV7-9 and TRBJ2-2, with 9 bases lining up with TRBD1. After removal of 5 bases from V and 4 bases from J, the junction contained 14 bases not matched to a gene. Germline V lookup: CDR1 SEHNR, CDR2 FQNEAQ (reference sequence). The CDR3 length is 18 residues. Here the CDR3 DNA reads TGTGCCAGCAGCCTCCGGGACAGGGATGGCAGAGGCACCGGGGAGCTGTTTTTT. This codes for CASSLRDRDGRGTGELFF.

The chain has TRBV12-5 and TRBJ1-2; D is possibly TRBD1 (6 bases). The CDR3 runs to 15 residues. Germline V gene sequence: CDR1 LGHNT, CDR2 FRNRAP. V lost 6 bases, J lost 1 base, and 15 bases lay in between. The CDR3 reads CASGLRGDVNYGYTF. CDR3 in DNA: TGTGCTAGTGGCCTGAGGGGGGACGTTAACTATGGCTACACCTTC.

V is TRBV6-1 and J is TRBJ2-5; TRBD2 aligns across 12 bases. V lost 7 bases, J lost 5 bases, and 5 bases stayed unmatched. This CDR3 is built from 14 residues. In germline, CDR1 is MNHNS, CDR2 SASEGT. The CDR3, as DNA: TGTGCCAGCAAGCTAGCGGGAGGGCTTGAGACCCAGTACTTC. Amino acids: CASKLAGGLETQYF.

The gene calls are TRBV10-3 and TRBJ2-1, with 7 bases identical to TRBD2. The germline V gene encodes CDR1 ENHRY and CDR2 SYGVKD. CDR3 length equals 14 residues. V was clipped by 10 bases and J by 9 bases; unmatched bases: 15. CDR3: CANRKDAGEGEQFF. In DNA, the CDR3 is TGTGCCAACCGGAAGGACGCGGGAGAAGGTGAGCAGTTCTTC.

This clone was detected only once. J is TRBJ1-2 and V is TRBV10-1; no reliable D call. The CDR3 spans 13 residues. V was clipped by 6 bases and J by 7 bases, with 15 bases between them. The V gene's germline CDR1 is WNHNN and CDR2 SYGVQD (reference sequence). The CDR3 sequence is CASSLTVRGGYTF. The CDR3 DNA sequence: TGCGCCAGCAGCTTGACCGTCCGAGGTGGCTACACCTTC.

This sequence joins TRBV6-5 and TRBJ2-7; the match to TRBD1 covers 8 bases. CDR1 is MNHEY, CDR2 SVGAGI, per germline. The length of the CDR3 is 14 residues. Trimming took 3 bases from V and 6 from J; bases not matched to a gene: 7. The CDR3 DNA reads TGTGCCAGCAGTTATCGAGACAGGGGTCCCGAGCAGTACTTC. Protein product: CASSYRDRGPEQYF.

The chain employs TRBV28 and TRBJ1-2; TRBD1 aligns across 7 bases. Per germline, CDR1 MDHEN and CDR2 SYDVKM. With V trimmed by 0 bases and J by 5 bases, 12 bases remained unmatched. The CDR3 sequence is 17 residues long. DNA of the CDR3: TGTGCCAGCAGTTTATGGCAGGGGGTCCCCCTGGGTTATGGCTACACCTTC. Protein product: CASSLWQGVPLGYGYTF.